The 20 T cell receptor beta chains listed next were all sequenced from one sample in a study of response to subunit inactivated influenza vaccine. MiXCR, run by TCRdb on the RT-PCR reads, gives a single entry per CDR3 protein. This sample carries 700,000 to 900,000 distinct CDR3 sequences, around 21% of them seen once, and the ten largest clones take roughly a tenth. The material was PBMCs from blood, obtained 5 to 6 days after vaccination. The receptors come from a man in his fifties who received an inactivated influenza vaccine.

The chain is built from TRBV7-2 and TRBJ2-7; D is uncertain. The germline CDR1 and CDR2 sequences are SGHTA and FQGNSA. The CDR3 runs 14 residues. Trimming took 1 base from V and 6 from J, leaving 13 bases between them. The CDR3 nucleotides read TGTGCCAGCAGCTTAGTAGGATTGGGTGCCGAGCAGTACTTC. It specifies CASSLVGLGAEQYF.

V gene TRBV27 combines with J gene TRBJ2-1, with D possibly being TRBD1 or TRBD2 (5 bases each). The V and J ends lost 5 bases and 15 bases respectively, with 17 bases between them. The germline V gene has CDR1 MNHEY and CDR2 SMNVEV (reference sequence). The CDR3 is made up of 12 amino acids. CDR3 sequence reads: CASSTGTAGRFF. In nucleotides, the CDR3 is TGTGCCAGCAGTACCGGGACGGCCGGTCGGTTCTTC.

V and J are TRBV3-1 and TRBJ2-3, with 9 bases identical to TRBD2. There are 17 residues in the CDR3. Germline-derived CDR1 and CDR2 are LGHDT and YNNKEL (reference sequence). Losses at the gene ends were 0 bases for V and 4 bases for J; bases not matched to a gene: 8. CDR3: CASSQDLGGGAADTQYF. The CDR3 DNA follows: TGTGCCAGCAGCCAAGATCTTGGCGGGGGGGCTGCAGATACGCAGTATTTT.

The chain is built from TRBV20-1 and TRBJ2-7; TRBD1 matches 8 bases. The V gene end was trimmed by 4 bases and the J gene end by 3 bases; junction bases not matched to a gene: 2. This CDR3 contains 12 residues. Germline CDR1 and CDR2: DFQATT and SNEGSKA (reference sequence). The CDR3 loop is CSAKGQGYEQYF. The CDR3 DNA reads TGCAGTGCTAAAGGACAGGGCTACGAGCAGTACTTC.

This clonotype was counted a few times. The V gene is TRBV20-1, the J gene TRBJ2-1, with D possibly being TRBD2 (6 bases). The CDR3 sequence is 16 residues long. V was shortened by 3 bases and J by 4 bases, with 19 bases between the two germline ends. Germline V gives CDR1 DFQATT, CDR2 SNEGSKA (reference sequence). The CDR3 loop reads CSASHRDWTFYNEQFF. CDR3 coding DNA: TGCAGTGCTAGTCACCGGGACTGGACGTTTTACAATGAGCAGTTCTTC.

The genes are TRBV27 and TRBJ2-5; D is perhaps TRBD1 (6 bases). The germline V gene encodes CDR1 MNHEY and CDR2 SMNVEV (reference sequence). The CDR3 length is 16 residues. V lost 2 bases and J lost 3, with 16 bases in between. In nucleotides, the CDR3 is TGTGCCAGCAGTTTAAATCAGGGGCCGATCGAAGAGACCCAGTACTTC. Protein product: CASSLNQGPIEETQYF.

V gene TRBV7-9 combines with J gene TRBJ1-3; D is unresolved. Germline CDR1 and CDR2: SEHNR and FQNEAQ (reference sequence). V gave up 3 bases and J gave up 0 bases, with 9 bases separating them. CDR3 length: 15 amino acids. This chain's CDR3 is CASSLDGLSGNTIYF. In DNA, the CDR3 is TGTGCCAGCAGCTTGGACGGACTCTCTGGAAACACCATATATTTT.

The genes are TRBV28 and TRBJ1-3, with D perhaps TRBD1 (5 bases). V was cut by 7 bases and J by 3 bases, with 13 bases left in between. The CDR3 consists of 14 residues. Germline V CDR1 and CDR2: MDHEN, SYDVKM. The CDR3 nucleotides are TGTGCCAGCATCAGACGGGGGATTGGAAACACCATATATTTT. It translates to CASIRRGIGNTIYF.

This clonotype was seen a few times. CDR3 amino acids: CASSLGRIRGDTEAFF. CDR3 coding DNA: TGTGCCAGCAGCTTAGGGCGCATTCGGGGTGACACTGAAGCTTTCTTT. This chain links TRBV7-6 with TRBJ1-1; D is unclear. The CDR3 loop spans 16 amino acids. CDR1 SGHVS and CDR2 FNYEAQ come from the germline V gene. Trimming left V 1 base short and J 3 bases short, with 15 bases between.

V gene TRBV7-6 combines with J gene TRBJ2-1; 8 nucleotides match TRBD2. The CDR3 totals 18 residues. The germline CDR1 and CDR2 sequences are SGHVS and FNYEAQ. J was trimmed by 0 bases and V by 1 base; bases with no gene match: 8. The CDR3 sequence is CASSLVLNGRDSYNEQFF. CDR3 nucleotide sequence: TGTGCCAGCAGCTTAGTACTAAACGGGAGGGACTCCTACAATGAGCAGTTCTTC.

The chain uses TRBV5-1 and TRBJ2-7; TRBD2 aligns across 10 bases. Germline-derived CDR1 and CDR2 are SGHRS and YFSETQ. The CDR3 consists of 20 residues. Losses at the gene ends were 2 bases for V and 5 bases for J; bases not matched to a gene: 22. The CDR3 DNA sequence: TGCGCCAGCAGCTTAGGTCTCAGCGGGGGGGGCAGGTTTTCGGTCGACGAGCAGTACTTC. Translating gives CASSLGLSGGGRFSVDEQYF.

This clonotype was seen repeatedly, ten times or more. J is TRBJ2-1 and V is TRBV20-1; D is ambiguous. Germline V gives CDR1 DFQATT, CDR2 SNEGSKA (reference sequence). V was pared by 4 bases and J by 0 bases, with 16 bases between. The CDR3 runs 16 residues. As DNA, the CDR3 is TGCAGTGCTATCGATCGCGCCGGAACCTCCTACAATGAGCAGTTCTTC. Its protein product is CSAIDRAGTSYNEQFF.

This clonotype was observed a few times. The rearrangement joins TRBV29-1 to TRBJ1-1; a possible D gene is TRBD1 (6 bases). Per germline, CDR1 SQVTM and CDR2 ANQGSEA. V lost 6 bases, J lost 1 base, and 21 bases lay in between. This CDR3 spans 16 amino acids. CDR3 bases: TGCAGCGTGGGCCTATTAAATTGGGGGGCGAACACTGAAGCTTTCTTT. This codes for CSVGLLNWGANTEAFF.

The chain couples TRBV5-6 to TRBJ2-1; a weak D match, TRBD1 (6 bases). Germline lookup yields CDR1 SGHDT and CDR2 YYEEEE. The CDR3 extends over 12 amino acids. V lost 7 bases, J lost 4 bases, and 9 bases lay in between. CDR3 sequence: CASHRVYNEQFF. CDR3 DNA sequence: TGTGCCAGCCACAGGGTATACAATGAGCAGTTCTTC.

The chain joins TRBV11-2 to TRBJ1-6; maybe TRBD1 (5 bases). The ends were cut back, 5 bases at V and 8 bases at J, with 16 bases in the middle. The CDR3 totals 15 residues. Germline V gene lookup returns CDR1 SGHAT and CDR2 FQNNGV. The CDR3 nucleotides read TGTGCCAGCAGCCCCCGGGGGGGGGAATATTCACCCCTCCACTTT. Translated: CASSPRGGEYSPLHF.

V is TRBV7-2 and J is TRBJ1-1, with TRBD1 matching 7 bases. This CDR3 is 15 amino acids long. The V gene end was trimmed by 5 bases and the J gene end by 3 bases; junction bases not matched to a gene: 9. Germline values: CDR1 SGHTA, CDR2 FQGNSA. The DNA of the CDR3 is TGTGCCAGCAGCAGACAGGGTAATACAGACACTGAAGCTTTCTTT. Its translation: CASSRQGNTDTEAFF.

This clonotype was found many times. V and J are TRBV24-1 and TRBJ1-2, with no clear D. CDR1 is KGHDR, CDR2 SFDVKD, per germline. The CDR3 is 13 amino acids. Trimming left V 1 base short and J 0 bases short, with 2 bases between. The CDR3 loop is CATSDFSNYGYTF. In DNA, the CDR3 is TGTGCCACCAGTGATTTCTCTAACTATGGCTACACCTTC.

This clonotype was counted many times. The rearrangement joins TRBV29-1 to TRBJ2-1; 7 bases align to TRBD1. This CDR3 has 15 amino acids. V gave up 3 bases and J gave up 2 bases; unmatched junction bases: 7. The germline gives CDR1 SQVTM, CDR2 ANQGSEA. The CDR3 nucleotides are TGCAGCGTTGAGGACGACAGGGAAACCTACAATGAGCAGTTCTTC. Translated, it gives CSVEDDRETYNEQFF.

The CDR3 spells CASSFLSQGYEQYF. In nucleotides, the CDR3 is TGTGCCAGCAGCTTCTTAAGCCAGGGCTACGAGCAGTACTTC. This chain links TRBV7-8 with TRBJ2-7, with D possibly TRBD1 on 5 matching bases. The germline gives CDR1 SGHVS, CDR2 FQNEAQ. V was clipped by 3 bases and J by 3 bases, with 12 bases between them. This CDR3 spans 14 amino acids.

This clonotype was seen ten or more times. The gene calls are TRBV2 and TRBJ2-1; D may be TRBD2 (6 bases). The germline V gene has CDR1 SNHLY and CDR2 FYNNEI. V was trimmed by 6 bases and J by 5 bases, leaving 17 bases between them. The CDR3 loop spans 15 amino acids. CDR3 loop: CASSPGPGGNNEQFF. For the CDR3, the DNA is TGTGCCAGCAGCCCCGGCCCCGGGGGTAACAATGAGCAGTTCTTC.